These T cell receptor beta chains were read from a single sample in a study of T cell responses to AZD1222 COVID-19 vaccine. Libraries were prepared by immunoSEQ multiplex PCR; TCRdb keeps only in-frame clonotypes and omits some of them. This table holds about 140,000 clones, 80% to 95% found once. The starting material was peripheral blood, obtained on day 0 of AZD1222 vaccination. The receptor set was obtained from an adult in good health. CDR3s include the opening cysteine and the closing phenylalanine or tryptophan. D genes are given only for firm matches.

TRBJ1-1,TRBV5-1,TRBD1,TGCGCCAGCAGTCTCGAGGGGGCAGGGAACACTGAAGCTTTCTTT,CASSLEGAGNTEAFF
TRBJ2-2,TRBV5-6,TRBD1,TGTGCCAGCAGCTTGAGGGGGCGGAACACCGGGGAGCTGTTTTTT,CASSLRGRNTGELFF
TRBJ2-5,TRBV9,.,TGTGCCAGTTCAAACATGGGGGTCAAGGAGACCCAGTACTTC,CASSNMGVKETQYF
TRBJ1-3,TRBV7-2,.,TGTGCCAGCAGCCAGGCACCTGGAAACACCATATATTTT,CASSQAPGNTIYF
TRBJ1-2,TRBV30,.,TGTGCCTGGAGTACCAGGAATGGCTACACCTTC,CAWSTRNGYTF
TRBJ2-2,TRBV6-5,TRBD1,TGTGCCAGCAATTCAGGGGGCCCGGGATCCGGGGAGCTGTTTTTT,CASNSGGPGSGELFF
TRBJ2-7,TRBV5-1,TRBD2,TGCGCCAGCAGCTTGGCCGGGACTAGCTCCTACGAGCAGTACTTC,CASSLAGTSSYEQYF
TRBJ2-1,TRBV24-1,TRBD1,TGTGCCACCAGTGATGGGGCAGGGGGCACCTACAATGAGCAGTTCTTC,CATSDGAGGTYNEQFF
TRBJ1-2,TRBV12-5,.,TGTGCTAGTGGTCCTCGCGGGGGTCACCAGAACTATGGCTACACCTTC,CASGPRGGHQNYGYTF
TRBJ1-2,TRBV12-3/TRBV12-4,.,TGTGCCAGCAGTTTGGACCTCTATGGCTACACCTTC,CASSLDLYGYTF
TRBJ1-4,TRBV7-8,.,TGTGCCAGCAGCTTTATGGGGGCAACTAATGAAAAACTGTTTTTT,CASSFMGATNEKLFF
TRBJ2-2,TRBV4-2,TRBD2,TGTGCCAGCAGCCAAGGGGGACTAGCGGAGACCCCGAGCACCGGGGAGCTGTTTTTT,CASSQGGLAETPSTGELFF
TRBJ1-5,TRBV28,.,TGTGCCAGCCGACCAAGGTCAGCCCCCTATAGCAATCAGCCCCAGCATTTT,CASRPRSAPYSNQPQHF
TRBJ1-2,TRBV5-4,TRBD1,TGTGCCAGCAGCTTGCCCCGGGGGAGACAGGGGCAAAACTATGGCTACACCTTC,CASSLPRGRQGQNYGYTF
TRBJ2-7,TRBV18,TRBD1,TGTGCCAGCTCACCCCGGACAGGTATGGTCTACGAGCAGTACTTC,CASSPRTGMVYEQYF